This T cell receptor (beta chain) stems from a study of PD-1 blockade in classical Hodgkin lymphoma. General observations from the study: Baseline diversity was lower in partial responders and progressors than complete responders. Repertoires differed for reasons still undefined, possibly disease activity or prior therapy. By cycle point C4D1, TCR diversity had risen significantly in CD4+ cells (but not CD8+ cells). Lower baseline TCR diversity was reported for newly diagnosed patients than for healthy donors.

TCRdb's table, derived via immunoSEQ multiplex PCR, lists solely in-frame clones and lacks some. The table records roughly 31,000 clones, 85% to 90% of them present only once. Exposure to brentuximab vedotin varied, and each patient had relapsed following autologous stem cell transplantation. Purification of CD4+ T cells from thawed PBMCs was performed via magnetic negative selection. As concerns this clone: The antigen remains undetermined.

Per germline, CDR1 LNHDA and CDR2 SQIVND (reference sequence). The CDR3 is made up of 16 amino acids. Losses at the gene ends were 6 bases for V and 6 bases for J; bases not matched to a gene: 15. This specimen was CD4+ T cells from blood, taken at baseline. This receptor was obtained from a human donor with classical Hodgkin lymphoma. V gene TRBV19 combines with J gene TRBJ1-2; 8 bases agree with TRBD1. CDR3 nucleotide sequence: TGTGCCAGTAGCAAGGCGAAGGGACAGGCTAAAAATGGCTACACCTTC. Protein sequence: CASSKAKGQAKNGYTF. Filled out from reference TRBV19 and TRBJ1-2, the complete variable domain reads DGGITQSPKYLFRKEGQNVTLSCEQNLNHDAMYWYRQDPGQGLRLIYYSQIVNDFQKGDIAEGYSVSREKKESFPLTVTSAQKNPTAFYLCASSKAKGQAKNGYTFGSGTRLTVV.